The text below deals with one TCR beta chain. Per the original methods: Researchers report that nucleated cell counts were estimated from reference gene primer amplification. The method was immunoSEQ multiplex PCR; TCRdb's version includes in-frame clones alone and lacks a portion of them. The V and J calls and clone size come from that table; D and trimming were worked out from the DNA. The sample contains about 74,000 clones, just over 85% of which appear only once. This record belongs to a study of blood T cell repertoires in COVID-19. Study-level background: Researchers got acute and convalescent COVID-19 samples from the United States, Italy and Spain. PBMCs, B-cell-depleted T cells, or T cells provided the cDNA or gDNA that made up the material.

CDR3 length equals 13 residues. Germline V gene data show CDR1 as SGHRS and CDR2 as YFSETQ. V dropped 0 bases and J dropped 1 base, with 4 bases sitting between them. This TCR derives from a woman older than 75 with active or convalescent COVID-19. Sequenced: peripheral blood. The chain combines TRBV5-1 with TRBJ1-1; no definite D call. The CDR3 loop is CASSLGENTEAFF. CDR3 sequence (DNA): TGCGCCAGCAGCTTGGGAGAGAACACTGAAGCTTTCTTT.